These 21 T cell receptor beta chains were sequenced from one sample in a study of OX40 agonist ivuxolimab in advanced cancers. Some clones are missing from TCRdb's copy, which holds only in-frame ones; the method was immunoSEQ multiplex PCR. The table lists about 73,000 clones, 80% to 90% of them singletons. The source material was CD4+ or CD8+ T cells sorted from blood, sampled in a trial of the OX40 agonist ivuxolimab. These receptor sequences come from an adult with an advanced solid tumor such as melanoma, head and neck, liver or kidney cancer.

The V and J genes are TRBV18 and TRBJ2-1; possible D gene TRBD2, 7 bases. Trimming took off 2 bases at V and 9 bases at J, with 14 bases between the two ends. The V gene's germline CDR1 is KGHSH and CDR2 LQKENI. The length of the CDR3 is 14 residues. CDR3 protein: CASSPAARGGEQFF. The CDR3, as DNA: TGTGCCAGCTCACCAGCAGCAAGGGGGGGTGAGCAGTTCTTC. The whole variable domain, remainder taken from reference TRBV18 and TRBJ2-1, is NAGVMQNPRHLVRRRGQEARLRCSPMKGHSHVYWYRQLPEEGLKFMVYLQKENIIDESGMPKERFSAEFPKEGPSILRIQQVVRGDSAAYFCASSPAARGGEQFFGPGTRLTVL.

By share, this clone ranks as medium-sized. The V and J genes are TRBV29-1 and TRBJ1-1, with unresolved D. The CDR3 loop spans 12 amino acids. The V end was cut by 6 bases, the J end by 7 bases, with 15 bases between. Per the germline V gene, CDR1 is SQVTM and CDR2 is ANQGSEA. CDR3 sequence reads: CSVQKNRGEAFF. The DNA of the CDR3 is TGCAGCGTCCAAAAAAATCGGGGTGAAGCTTTCTTT.

This chain uses TRBV4-1 with TRBJ2-7; 7 nucleotides match TRBD2. Per the germline V gene, CDR1 is MGHRA and CDR2 is YSYEKL. Unmatched junction bases numbered 8, after V lost 2 bases and J lost 4 bases. The length of the CDR3 is 15 residues. The CDR3 DNA follows: TGCGCCAGCAGCCAACCAAGAGCGGGAAGGTACGAGCAGTACTTC. It is translated as CASSQPRAGRYEQYF.

V usage is TRBV7-6 and J usage is TRBJ2-5; tentatively, D is TRBD1 (5 bases). V lost 2 bases, J lost 0 bases, and 10 bases lay in between. Germline CDR1 is SGHVS and CDR2 is FNYEAQ. The CDR3 extends over 15 amino acids. CDR3 DNA: TGTGCCAGCAGCTTACAGGGATTGTACCAAGAGACCCAGTACTTC. It codes for CASSLQGLYQETQYF.

The CDR3 sequence is CASSIGGGLAGLQNIQYF. CDR3 in DNA: TGTGCCAGTAGTATAGGAGGCGGACTAGCAGGCTTACAAAACATTCAGTACTTC. V usage is TRBV19 and J usage is TRBJ2-4, with 8 nucleotides matching TRBD2. Trimming cost V 1 base and J 5 bases; bases outside gene matches: 13. The CDR3 runs 18 residues. Germline V lookup: CDR1 LNHDA, CDR2 SQIVND (reference sequence).

The count of this clone is one. The rearrangement joins TRBV5-4 to TRBJ2-1; 7 bases fit TRBD1. The CDR3 loop spans 14 amino acids. CDR1 is SGHNT, CDR2 YYREEE, per germline (reference sequence). Unmatched junction bases numbered 7, after V lost 1 base and J lost 9 bases. The CDR3 loop reads CASSLLTGASEQFF. The CDR3 bases are TGTGCCAGCAGCTTGTTAACAGGGGCGTCTGAGCAGTTCTTC.

Points on this clone: Other DNA sequences in this specimen translate into the identical CDR3. The chain is built from TRBV27 and TRBJ2-3; the D gene is possibly TRBD1 (5 bases). The CDR3 totals 14 residues. CDR1 MNHEY and CDR2 SMNVEV come from the germline V gene (reference sequence). V lost 3 bases, J lost 1 base, and 8 bases lay in between. The chain's CDR3 is CASSLWGGTDTQYF. Here the CDR3 DNA reads TGTGCCAGCAGTTTGTGGGGCGGCACAGATACGCAGTATTTT.

V usage is TRBV2 and J usage is TRBJ2-7; D gene unclear. The CDR3 runs to 14 residues. From germline, CDR1 is SNHLY and CDR2 FYNNEI. The V end lost 3 bases, the J end lost 3 bases, and 12 bases lay between the germline ends. Here the CDR3 reads CASSDEGFDYEQYF. The CDR3 nucleotides read TGTGCCAGCAGTGATGAAGGTTTCGACTACGAGCAGTACTTC.

Here the CDR3 reads CASSSGLADEQYF. CDR3 nucleotides: TGTGCCAGCAGCTCGGGACTAGCGGACGAGCAGTACTTC. The chain carries TRBV7-6 and TRBJ2-7, with 11 nucleotides matching TRBD2. V lost 4 bases and J lost 5; bases outside the gene matches: 1. The CDR3 sequence is 13 residues long. Germline values: CDR1 SGHVS, CDR2 FNYEAQ. Looking up the rest from reference TRBV7-6 and TRBJ2-7 gives the full variable domain: GAGVSQSPRYKVTKRGQDVALRCDPISGHVSLYWYRQALGQGPEFLTYFNYEAQQDKSGLPNDRFSAERPEGSISTLTIQRTEQRDSAMYRCASSSGLADEQYFGPGTRLTVT.

The chain links TRBV2 to TRBJ2-5; the match to TRBD1 covers 7 bases. The CDR3 consists of 14 residues. V gave up 10 bases and J gave up 5 bases; unmatched junction bases: 13. Germline V gene data show CDR1 as SNHLY and CDR2 as FYNNEI. CDR3 nucleotide sequence: TGTGCCAAAAAGGGACAGCTCTTCGGGGAGACCCAGTACTTC. Protein: CAKKGQLFGETQYF.

The V and J genes are TRBV10-3 and TRBJ2-2, with TRBD2 matching 13 bases. J lost 2 bases, V lost 8 bases, and 5 bases had no gene match. Germline values: CDR1 ENHRY, CDR2 SYGVKD. This CDR3 is built from 16 residues. This CDR3 reads CAIGGTSGINTGELFF. CDR3 sequence (DNA): TGTGCCATCGGGGGGACTAGCGGGATCAACACCGGGGAGCTGTTTTTT.

CDR3 coding DNA: TGTGCCAGCAGGAAGGGACTCTCTAACAATCAGCCCCAGCATTTT. Protein sequence: CASRKGLSNNQPQHF. The rearrangement joins TRBV2 to TRBJ1-5, with a possible D match to TRBD1 (5 bases). From germline, CDR1 is SNHLY and CDR2 FYNNEI. V was pared by 6 bases and J by 3 bases, with 15 bases between. This CDR3 is built from 15 residues.

This CDR3 reads CASGELGAPQETQYF. For the CDR3, the DNA is TGTGCCAGCGGTGAGCTGGGAGCGCCCCAAGAGACCCAGTACTTC. The chain couples TRBV27 to TRBJ2-5; weak D call: TRBD2 (5 bases). Germline assignment: CDR1 MNHEY and CDR2 SMNVEV (reference sequence). The CDR3 runs 15 residues. V gave up 8 bases and J gave up 1 base, with 17 bases separating them.

The V gene is TRBV27, the J gene TRBJ1-2, with TRBD1 matching over 11 bases. Germline V gene lookup returns CDR1 MNHEY and CDR2 SMNVEV (reference sequence). Trimming at V came to 6 bases and at J to 6 bases, leaving 9 bases not matched to a gene. This CDR3 is built from 15 residues. The DNA of the CDR3 is TGTGCCAGCAGGCCCTGGACAGGGGGCGGGGATGGCTACACCTTC. The encoded protein is CASRPWTGGGDGYTF.

The chain uses TRBV14 and TRBJ2-2; 8 bases agree with TRBD2. The CDR3 spans 17 residues. CDR1 is SGHDN, CDR2 FVKESK, per germline. Germline trimming cut 4 bases from V and 1 base from J; bases unmatched to any gene: 8. The CDR3 region is CASSPSFSGKNTGELFF. CDR3 DNA sequence: TGTGCCAGCAGCCCGTCCTTTAGCGGGAAGAACACCGGGGAGCTGTTTTTT.

The J gene is TRBJ1-4, the V gene TRBV5-4; 7 bases map to TRBD1. CDR3 length: 14 amino acids. CDR1 is SGHNT and CDR2 is YYREEE in the germline V gene (reference sequence). The V gene end was trimmed by 7 bases and the J gene end by 7 bases; junction bases not matched to a gene: 10. CDR3 in DNA: TGTGCCAGCGGCAAACAGGGGTTTGGTGAAAAACTGTTTTTT. This sequence encodes CASGKQGFGEKLFF.

This chain joins TRBV2 and TRBJ2-2; the D is unclear. In germline, CDR1 is SNHLY, CDR2 FYNNEI. The CDR3 sequence is 14 residues long. Trimming removed 6 bases from V and 6 bases from J, with 14 bases in between. CDR3 nucleotides: TGTGCCAGCAGAGGAATCAGCAGTGCCGGGGAGCTGTTTTTT. Amino acid sequence: CASRGISSAGELFF.

Remarks on this clone: One junction end does not reproduce the germline sequence, and a read error may be involved. The genes are TRBV11-2 and TRBJ1-1; D remains ambiguous. CDR1 is SGHAT, CDR2 FQNNGV, per germline. This CDR3 is 14 amino acids long. The chain's CDR3 is CASSSRLGNIEAFF. The CDR3 DNA reads as TGTGCCAGCAGCTCTAGGTTGGGGAACATTGAAGCTTTCTTT.

V usage is TRBV11-3 and J usage is TRBJ1-1, with D possibly TRBD1 on 6 matching bases. CDR1 and CDR2 (germline): SGHNT, YENEEA. The V end lost 4 bases, the J end lost 6 bases, and 9 bases lay between the germline ends. This CDR3 has 12 residues. The CDR3 here is CASSSGTPEAFF. The CDR3 nucleotides read TGTGCCAGCAGCTCAGGGACACCTGAAGCTTTCTTT.

The gene calls are TRBV5-1 and TRBJ2-1, with D unclear. This CDR3 is 15 amino acids long. Germline CDR1 and CDR2: SGHRS and YFSETQ. The V and J ends lost 0 bases and 0 bases respectively, with 7 bases between them. CDR3 loop: CASSLDSSSYNEQFF. The CDR3 coding sequence is TGCGCCAGCAGCTTGGACAGCAGCTCCTACAATGAGCAGTTCTTC.

V is TRBV2 and J is TRBJ1-2; D unclear. The V end was cut by 5 bases, the J end by 2 bases, with 12 bases between. The CDR3 is made up of 14 amino acids. CDR1 SNHLY and CDR2 FYNNEI come from the germline V gene. The CDR3 loop is CASSYNMLNYGYTF. CDR3 nucleotides: TGTGCCAGCAGTTATAATATGCTAAACTATGGCTACACCTTC.